The 6 T cell receptor beta chains presented below share a single source sample, sequenced in a study of T cell clones after liver transplantation. The data were produced by immunoSEQ multiplex PCR, yet TCRdb's version contains in-frame clones alone and is incomplete. The sample has some 110,000 clones, roughly four fifths seen once. Sequencing used CD4+ T cells from blood, obtained before liver transplant. The receptors stem from a human donor who received a liver transplant.

This clone was seen a handful of times. This sequence joins TRBV5-1 and TRBJ2-7, with D perhaps matching TRBD1 or TRBD2 (5 bases each). V gave up 1 base and J gave up 0 bases, with 11 bases separating them. This CDR3 comprises 15 residues. Per the germline V gene, CDR1 is SGHRS and CDR2 is YFSETQ. CDR3 residues: CASSLTGTSSYEQYF. The CDR3 bases are TGCGCCAGCAGCTTGACGGGGACGAGCTCCTACGAGCAGTACTTC. The full variable domain, rest sourced from reference TRBV5-1 and TRBJ2-7, is KAGVTQTPRYLIKTRGQQVTLSCSPISGHRSVSWYQQTPGQGLQFLFEYFSETQRNKGNFPGRFSGRQFSNSRSEMNVSTLELGDSALYLCASSLTGTSSYEQYFGPGTRLTVT.

CDR3 DNA sequence: TGTGCCAGCAAGCAAGACAGTCTCAATGAGCAGTTCTTC. It specifies CASKQDSLNEQFF. This chain links TRBV28 with TRBJ2-1; the D gene is possibly TRBD1 (5 bases). Germline loops: CDR1 MDHEN, CDR2 SYDVKM. The CDR3 spans 13 residues. Trimming pared 7 bases from V and 6 bases from J, leaving 13 bases between.

The chain carries TRBV7-6 and TRBJ2-7; D not certain. This CDR3 is 15 amino acids long. Germline lookup yields CDR1 SGHVS and CDR2 FNYEAQ. Deletions cut 1 base from V and 2 bases from J, with 12 bases between. The CDR3 sequence: CASSLGAHSAYEQYF. In DNA, the CDR3 is TGTGCCAGCAGCTTAGGAGCTCACTCAGCCTACGAGCAGTACTTC.

The CDR3 coding sequence is TGTGCCAGCAGCCGGAGGGGTAGCGGGAGGGCTGGCGAGCAGTACTTC. Translated: CASSRRGSGRAGEQYF. The V and J genes are TRBV11-2 and TRBJ2-7; 11 bases align to TRBD2. V was clipped by 5 bases and J by 6 bases; unmatched bases: 12. Germline V CDR1 and CDR2: SGHAT, FQNNGV. The CDR3 has 16 residues.

The DNA of the CDR3 is TGCGCCAGCAGCTTGGAGCCAGCGAGCTCCTACGAGCAGTACTTC. Its translation: CASSLEPASSYEQYF. The V and J genes are TRBV5-1 and TRBJ2-7; D remains unclear. Between the trimmed V and J ends, which lost 0 bases and 0 bases, there was a span of 10 bases. The germline V gene has CDR1 SGHRS and CDR2 YFSETQ. The CDR3 has 15 residues.

The V and J genes are TRBV29-1 and TRBJ1-1, with no clear D. This CDR3 is built from 14 residues. Germline V gene data show CDR1 as SQVTM and CDR2 as ANQGSEA. V lost 8 bases to trimming and J lost 0 bases, with 16 bases between them. The CDR3 nucleotides read TGCAGCACCCCCGGCCCGGCAGTGAACACTGAAGCTTTCTTT. Its translation is CSTPGPAVNTEAFF.